Presented here are 6 T cell receptor beta chains from one specimen sequenced in a study of technical replicates of blood from a few donors. Sequenced by immunoSEQ multiplex PCR; TCRdb stores in-frame clones only, minus some. Among tens of thousands of clones, approximately 93% were seen once, and the ten largest hold under 0.3%. Sequenced: T cells isolated from PBMCs. The receptor set was obtained from a human donor in good health.

The CDR3 DNA reads TGCGCCAGCAGCTTGACGGGGGGGATGGTCCAAGAGACCCAGTACTTC. It is translated as CASSLTGGMVQETQYF. The genes are TRBV5-1 and TRBJ2-5, with 8 positions matching TRBD2. V was pared by 1 base and J by 1 base, with 6 bases of the junction left unmatched. Germline V CDR1 and CDR2: SGHRS, YFSETQ. This CDR3 contains 16 residues.

The chain employs TRBV10-2 and TRBJ2-7; 7 nucleotides line up with TRBD1. J was trimmed by 7 bases and V by 6 bases; bases with no gene match: 9. Germline assignment: CDR1 WSHSY and CDR2 SAAADI. This CDR3 spans 13 amino acids. CDR3 sequence: CASRGTDLREQYF. The CDR3 DNA reads as TGCGCCAGCAGGGGGACAGACCTACGAGAGCAGTACTTC.

The rearrangement joins TRBV6-5 to TRBJ2-2; 9 nucleotides agree with TRBD2. This CDR3 has 16 residues. Germline V gene data show CDR1 as MNHEY and CDR2 as SVGAGI. V was clipped by 2 bases and J by 6 bases; unmatched bases: 7. CDR3 residues: CASSYEWRGGSGELFF. The CDR3 DNA is TGTGCCAGCAGTTACGAGTGGCGGGGGGGGTCCGGGGAGCTGTTTTTT.

The chain carries TRBV5-6 and TRBJ2-1, with 12 nucleotides matching TRBD2. The V gene's germline CDR1 is SGHDT and CDR2 YYEEEE. The CDR3 extends over 17 amino acids. J gave up 3 bases and V 4 bases, and 8 bases lay outside the gene matches. The CDR3 spells CASSRRTSGTSYNEQFF. CDR3 in DNA: TGTGCCAGCAGCCGCCGGACTAGCGGGACCAGCTACAATGAGCAGTTCTTC.

The rearrangement joins TRBV4-2 to TRBJ2-2; possible D gene TRBD2, 5 bases. Trimming stripped 5 bases from V and 3 bases from J, with 16 bases between. The CDR3 spans 16 residues. Germline V gene sequence: CDR1 LGHNA, CDR2 YNFKEQ. CDR3 sequence: CASSKAHRGDTGELFF. The DNA of the CDR3 is TGTGCCAGCAGCAAAGCCCACCGGGGAGACACCGGGGAGCTGTTTTTT.

This clone has more than one count but fewer than ten. This chain connects TRBV14 to TRBJ2-2; perhaps TRBD1 as D (5 bases). The V end was cut by 1 base, the J end by 6 bases, with 12 bases between. This CDR3 region has 15 residues. Germline values: CDR1 SGHDN, CDR2 FVKESK. The CDR3 reads CASSQVAGPAGELFF. The CDR3 region has the DNA TGTGCCAGCAGCCAAGTCGCAGGGCCGGCCGGGGAGCTGTTTTTT.